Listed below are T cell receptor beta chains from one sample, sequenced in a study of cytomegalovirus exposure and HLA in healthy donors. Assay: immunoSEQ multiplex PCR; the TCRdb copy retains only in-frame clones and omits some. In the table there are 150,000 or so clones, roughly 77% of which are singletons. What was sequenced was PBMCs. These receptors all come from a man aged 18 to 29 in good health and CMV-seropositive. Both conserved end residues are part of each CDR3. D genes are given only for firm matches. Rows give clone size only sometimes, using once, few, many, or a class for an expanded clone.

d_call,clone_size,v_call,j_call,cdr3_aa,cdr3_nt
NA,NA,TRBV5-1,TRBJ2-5,CASSASQETQYF,TGCGCCAGCAGCGCGTCCCAAGAGACCCAGTACTTC
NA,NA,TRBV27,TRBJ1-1,CASKTLGNTEAFF,TGTGCCAGCAAGACCCTAGGCAACACTGAAGCTTTCTTT
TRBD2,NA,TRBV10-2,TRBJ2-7,CASTAGDYEQYF,TGCGCCAGCACGGCGGGGGACTACGAGCAGTACTTC
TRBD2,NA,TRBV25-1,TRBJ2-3,CASSALFREGDTQYF,TGTGCCAGCAGTGCCCTCTTCCGGGAGGGAGATACGCAGTATTTT
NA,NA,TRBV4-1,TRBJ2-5,CASSQGGGGYQETQYF,TGCGCCAGCAGCCAAGGCGGCGGCGGGTACCAAGAGACCCAGTACTTC
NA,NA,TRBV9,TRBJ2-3,CASSAVQGLPDTQYF,TGTGCCAGCAGCGCCGTTCAGGGTTTGCCAGATACGCAGTATTTT
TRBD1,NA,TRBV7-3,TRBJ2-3,CPSSPGTASTDTQYF,TGTCCCAGCAGCCCCGGGACAGCCAGCACAGATACGCAGTATTTT
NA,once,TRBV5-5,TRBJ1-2,CASSLDGAYGYTF,TGTGCCAGCAGCTTAGACGGAGCCTATGGCTACACCTTC
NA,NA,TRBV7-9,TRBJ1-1,CSSSVGPRNAFF,TGTTCCAGCAGCGTGGGCCCACGAAATGCTTTCTTT
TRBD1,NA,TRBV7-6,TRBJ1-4,CASSERQGDEKLFF,TGTGCCAGCAGCGAACGACAGGGAGATGAAAAACTGTTTTTT
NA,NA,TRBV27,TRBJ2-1,CATAPDSVDEQFF,TGTGCCACCGCTCCGGACAGCGTCGACGAGCAGTTCTTC
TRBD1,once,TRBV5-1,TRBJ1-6,CASSPGGTGDFSPLHF,TGCGCCAGCAGCCCGGGTGGGACAGGGGACTTTTCACCCCTCCACTTT
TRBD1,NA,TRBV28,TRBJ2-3,CASSFLGQGSDTQYF,TGTGCCAGCAGTTTTCTGGGACAGGGGTCAGATACGCAGTATTTT
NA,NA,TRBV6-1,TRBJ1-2,CASSARNNYGYTF,TGTGCCAGCAGTGCCAGGAATAACTATGGCTACACCTTC
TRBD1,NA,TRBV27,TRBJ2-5,CASSLGSTGGSRRGTQYF,TGTGCCAGCAGTTTAGGGAGCACAGGGGGCAGTCGCCGGGGGACCCAGTACTTC
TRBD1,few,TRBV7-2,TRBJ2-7,CASSPQGASSFYEQYF,TGTGCCAGCAGCCCACAGGGGGCTAGTTCGTTCTACGAGCAGTACTTC
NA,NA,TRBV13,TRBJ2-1,CASSSRDSNEQFF,TGTGCCAGCAGCTCCCGGGACTCCAATGAGCAGTTCTTC
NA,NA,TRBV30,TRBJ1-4,CAWSVDSEKLFF,TGTGCCTGGAGTGTAGACAGTGAAAAACTGTTTTTT
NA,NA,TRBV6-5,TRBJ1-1,CASFKPMNTEAFF,TGTGCCAGCTTTAAGCCTATGAACACTGAAGCTTTCTTT
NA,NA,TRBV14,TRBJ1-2,CASSHGVSYGYTF,TGTGCCAGCAGCCACGGGGTTTCTTATGGCTACACCTTC
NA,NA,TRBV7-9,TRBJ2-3,CASSSTGSSTDTQYF,TGTGCCAGCAGCTCGACAGGTTCTAGCACAGATACGCAGTATTTT
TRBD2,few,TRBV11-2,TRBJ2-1,CASSLDGREWYYNEQFF,TGTGCCAGCAGCTTAGATGGGCGGGAGTGGTACTACAATGAGCAGTTCTTC
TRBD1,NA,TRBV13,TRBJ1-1,CASSARDSYTEAFF,TGTGCCAGCAGCGCCCGGGACAGCTACACTGAAGCTTTCTTT
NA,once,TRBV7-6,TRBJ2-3,CASSNRGTDTQYF,TGTGCCAGCAGCAACAGGGGCACAGATACGCAGTATTTT
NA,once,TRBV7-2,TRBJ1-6,CASSLGGIAYNSPLHF,TGTGCCAGCAGCTTGGGGGGGATCGCCTATAATTCACCCCTCCACTTT
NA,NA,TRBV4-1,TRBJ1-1,CASSQEDSVIMNTEAFF,TGCGCCAGCAGCCAAGAGGACAGTGTAATCATGAACACTGAAGCTTTCTTT
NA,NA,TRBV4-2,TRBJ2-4,CASSQEGGLSHQYF,TGTGCCAGCAGCCAAGAGGGAGGACTTTCTCATCAGTACTTC
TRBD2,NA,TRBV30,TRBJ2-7,CAWSPGGVSSYEQYF,TGTGCCTGGAGTCCGGGGGGGGTCAGCTCCTACGAGCAGTACTTC